A selection of T cell receptor beta chains follows, all from one sample in a study of blood T cell repertoires in COVID-19. Sequenced by immunoSEQ multiplex PCR; TCRdb stores in-frame clones only, minus some. The profile covers around 140,000 clones, with about 91% appearing a single time and 10% taken by the ten largest. What was sequenced was peripheral blood. The receptors come from a man aged 45-65 years with acute or convalescent COVID-19. Both conserved end residues are part of each CDR3. A D gene is named only where the DNA matches it firmly. Size is omitted from some rows. Given values are once, few, many or a class for expanded clones.

clone size | J gene | V gene | D gene | CDR3 DNA | CDR3 protein
. | TRBJ2-6 | TRBV28 | . | TGTGCCAGCAGCCGAACCCCATCAGGAGGTGGGGCCAACGTCCTGACTTTC | CASSRTPSGGGANVLTF
. | TRBJ2-1 | TRBV5-6 | TRBD1 | TGTGCCAGCAGCGCACAGGGGGCGTATTACAATGAGCAGTTCTTC | CASSAQGAYYNEQFF
once | TRBJ1-5 | TRBV6-6 | . | TGTGCCAGCAGTCAGGGAGGAGTCCAGCCCCAGCATTTT | CASSQGGVQPQHF
once | TRBJ1-2 | TRBV28 | . | TGTGCCAGCAGTTTACCGGGTCCGAACTATGGCTACACCTTC | CASSLPGPNYGYTF
once | TRBJ2-1 | TRBV29-1 | TRBD1 | TGCAGCGTTGGACAGGGGGCGGGCAATGAGCAGTTCTTC | CSVGQGAGNEQFF
once | TRBJ1-2 | TRBV15 | . | TGTGCCACCAGCAGAGACACTGACAGACCCTATGGCTACACCTTC | CATSRDTDRPYGYTF
once | TRBJ2-5 | TRBV11-2 | TRBD1 | TGTGCCAGCAGCTGGGCTCCGGGACAGGGAGGGGAGACCCAGTACTTC | CASSWAPGQGGETQYF
. | TRBJ2-7 | TRBV28 | TRBD1 | TGTGCCAGCAGTCCTTATTGGGAGACAGGGTGGGAGCAGTACTTC | CASSPYWETGWEQYF
. | TRBJ2-1 | TRBV5-8 | . | TGTGCCAGCAGCCTTGCAAGGGGGTCTGTCTACAATGAGCAGTTCTTC | CASSLARGSVYNEQFF
. | TRBJ2-3 | TRBV9 | . | TGTGCCAGCGCGTTTTCTGGAGATACGCAGTATTTT | CASAFSGDTQYF
. | TRBJ1-5 | TRBV6-2/TRBV6-3 | . | TGTGCCAGCAGTTTTGGGGCTAGCAATCAGCCCCAGCATTTT | CASSFGASNQPQHF
. | TRBJ2-3 | TRBV9 | . | TGTGCCAGCAGCGGCCCTCAGTTGGGGGGTACGCAGTATTTT | CASSGPQLGGTQYF
. | TRBJ2-5 | TRBV6-5 | TRBD1 | TGTGCCAGCAGTAGGCTACAGGGGGCTGGAGAGACCCAGTACTTC | CASSRLQGAGETQYF
. | TRBJ2-3 | TRBV6-2/TRBV6-3 | . | TGTGCCAGCAGTTACGGCGGGACTCTGGCAGATACGCAGTATTTT | CASSYGGTLADTQYF
. | TRBJ1-1 | TRBV19 | . | TGTGCCAGTAATCCTCGCGGGATGAACACTGAAGCTTTCTTT | CASNPRGMNTEAFF